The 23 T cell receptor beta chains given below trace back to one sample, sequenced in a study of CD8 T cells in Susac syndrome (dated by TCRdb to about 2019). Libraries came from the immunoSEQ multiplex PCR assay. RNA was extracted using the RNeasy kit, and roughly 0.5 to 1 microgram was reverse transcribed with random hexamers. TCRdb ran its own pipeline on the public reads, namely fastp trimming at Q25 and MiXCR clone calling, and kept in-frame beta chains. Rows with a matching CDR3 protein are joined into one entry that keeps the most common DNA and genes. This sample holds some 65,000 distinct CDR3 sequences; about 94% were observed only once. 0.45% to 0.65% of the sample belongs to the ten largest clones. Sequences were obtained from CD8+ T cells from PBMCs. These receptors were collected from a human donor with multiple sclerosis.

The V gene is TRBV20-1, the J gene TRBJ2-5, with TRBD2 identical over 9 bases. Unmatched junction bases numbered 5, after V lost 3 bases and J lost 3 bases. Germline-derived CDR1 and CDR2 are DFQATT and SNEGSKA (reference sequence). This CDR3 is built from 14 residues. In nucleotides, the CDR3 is TGCAGTGCTAGCCCGACTAGCGGAGAAGAGACCCAGTACTTC. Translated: CSASPTSGEETQYF.

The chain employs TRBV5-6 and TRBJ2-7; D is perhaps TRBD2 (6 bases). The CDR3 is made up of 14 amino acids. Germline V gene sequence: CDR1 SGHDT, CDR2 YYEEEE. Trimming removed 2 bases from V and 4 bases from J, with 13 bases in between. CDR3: CASSLGGNPYEQYF. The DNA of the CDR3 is TGTGCCAGCAGCTTAGGAGGGAATCCGTACGAGCAGTACTTC.

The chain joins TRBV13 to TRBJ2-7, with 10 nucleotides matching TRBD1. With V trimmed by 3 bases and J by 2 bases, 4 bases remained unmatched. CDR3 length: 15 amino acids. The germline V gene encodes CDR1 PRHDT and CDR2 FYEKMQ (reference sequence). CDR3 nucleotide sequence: TGTGCCAGCAGCTTCCCGGGACAGGGGACCTACGAGCAGTACTTC. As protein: CASSFPGQGTYEQYF.

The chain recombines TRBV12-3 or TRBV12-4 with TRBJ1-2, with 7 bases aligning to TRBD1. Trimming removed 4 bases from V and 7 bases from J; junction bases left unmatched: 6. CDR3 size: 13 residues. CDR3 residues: CASSSGQVGGYTF. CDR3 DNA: TGTGCCAGCAGTTCAGGACAGGTCGGTGGCTACACCTTC.

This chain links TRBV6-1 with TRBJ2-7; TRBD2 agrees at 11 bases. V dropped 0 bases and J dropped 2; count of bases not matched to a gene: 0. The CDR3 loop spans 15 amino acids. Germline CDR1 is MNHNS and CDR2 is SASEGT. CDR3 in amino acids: CASSEASGGAYEQYF. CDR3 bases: TGTGCCAGCAGTGAAGCTAGCGGGGGGGCCTACGAGCAGTACTTC.

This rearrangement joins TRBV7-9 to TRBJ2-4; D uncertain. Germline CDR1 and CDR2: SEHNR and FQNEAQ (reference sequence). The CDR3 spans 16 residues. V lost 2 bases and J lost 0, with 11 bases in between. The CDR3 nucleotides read TGTGCCAGCAGCTTACCGTCAGCCGCAGCCAAAAACATTCAGTACTTC. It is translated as CASSLPSAAAKNIQYF.

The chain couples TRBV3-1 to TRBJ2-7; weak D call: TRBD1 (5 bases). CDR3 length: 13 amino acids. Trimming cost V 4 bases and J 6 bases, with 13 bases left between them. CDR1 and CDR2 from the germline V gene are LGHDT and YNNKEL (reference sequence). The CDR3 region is CASSPLDGAEQYF. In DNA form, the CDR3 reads TGTGCCAGCAGCCCCCTTGATGGGGCCGAGCAGTACTTC.

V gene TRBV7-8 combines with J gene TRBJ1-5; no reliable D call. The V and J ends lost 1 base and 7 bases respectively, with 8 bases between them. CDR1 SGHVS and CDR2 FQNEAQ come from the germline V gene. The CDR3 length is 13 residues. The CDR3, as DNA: TGTGCCAGCAGCTTAGAGGATGGACAGCCCCAGCATTTT. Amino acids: CASSLEDGQPQHF. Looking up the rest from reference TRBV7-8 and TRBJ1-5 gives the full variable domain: GAGVSQSPRYKVAKRGQDVALRCDPISGHVSLFWYQQALGQGPEFLTYFQNEAQLDKSGLPSDRFFAERPEGSVSTLKIQRTQQEDSAVYLCASSLEDGQPQHFGDGTRLSIL.

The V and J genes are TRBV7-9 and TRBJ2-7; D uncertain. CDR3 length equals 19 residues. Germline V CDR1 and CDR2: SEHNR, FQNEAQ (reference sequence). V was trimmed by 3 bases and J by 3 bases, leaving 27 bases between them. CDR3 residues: CASSFPSDGPGVLGYEQYF. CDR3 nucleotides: TGTGCCAGCAGCTTCCCGTCGGATGGTCCCGGAGTTTTGGGCTACGAGCAGTACTTC.

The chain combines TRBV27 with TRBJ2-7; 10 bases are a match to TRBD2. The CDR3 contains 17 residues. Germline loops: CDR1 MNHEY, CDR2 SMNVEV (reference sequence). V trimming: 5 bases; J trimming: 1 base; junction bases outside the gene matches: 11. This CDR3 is CASSGPPSGGGSYEQYF. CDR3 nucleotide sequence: TGTGCCAGCAGTGGCCCACCGAGCGGGGGGGGTTCCTACGAGCAGTACTTC.

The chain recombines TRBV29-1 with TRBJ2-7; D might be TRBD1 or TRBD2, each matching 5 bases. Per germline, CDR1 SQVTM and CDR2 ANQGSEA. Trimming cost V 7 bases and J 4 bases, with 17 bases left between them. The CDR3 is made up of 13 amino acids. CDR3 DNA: TGCAGCGGGATCGGGACCACCTCGTACGAGCAGTACTTC. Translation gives CSGIGTTSYEQYF.

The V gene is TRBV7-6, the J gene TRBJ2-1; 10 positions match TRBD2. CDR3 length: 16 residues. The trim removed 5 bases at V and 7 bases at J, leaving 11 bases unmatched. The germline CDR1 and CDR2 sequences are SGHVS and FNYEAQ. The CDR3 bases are TGTGCCAGCAGCCATACGTCTAGCGGGAGATGGAATGAGCAGTTCTTC. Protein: CASSHTSSGRWNEQFF.

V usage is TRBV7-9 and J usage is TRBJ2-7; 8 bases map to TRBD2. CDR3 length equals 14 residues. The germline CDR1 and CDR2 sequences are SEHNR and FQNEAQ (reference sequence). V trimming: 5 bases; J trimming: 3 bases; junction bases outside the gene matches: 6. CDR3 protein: CASSQAAGDYEQYF. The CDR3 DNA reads TGTGCCAGCAGCCAGGCAGCGGGGGACTACGAGCAGTACTTC.

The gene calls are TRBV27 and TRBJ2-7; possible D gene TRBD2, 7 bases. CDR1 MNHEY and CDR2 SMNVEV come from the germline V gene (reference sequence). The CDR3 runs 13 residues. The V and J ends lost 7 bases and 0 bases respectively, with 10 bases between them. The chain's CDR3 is CASKRGGSYEQYF. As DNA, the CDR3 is TGTGCCAGCAAGAGGGGGGGCTCCTACGAGCAGTACTTC.

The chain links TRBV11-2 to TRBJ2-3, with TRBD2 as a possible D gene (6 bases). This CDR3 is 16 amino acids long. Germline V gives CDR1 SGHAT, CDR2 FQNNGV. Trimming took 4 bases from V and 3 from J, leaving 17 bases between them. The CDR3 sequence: CASSSSSGVETDTQYF. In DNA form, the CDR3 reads TGTGCCAGCAGCTCCTCTTCGGGAGTGGAGACAGATACGCAGTATTTT.

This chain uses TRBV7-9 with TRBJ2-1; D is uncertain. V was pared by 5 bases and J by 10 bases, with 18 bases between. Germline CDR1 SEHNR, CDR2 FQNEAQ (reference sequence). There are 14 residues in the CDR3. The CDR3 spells CASSQALVSFEQFF. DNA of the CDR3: TGTGCCAGCAGCCAAGCCCTGGTTAGCTTCGAGCAGTTCTTC.

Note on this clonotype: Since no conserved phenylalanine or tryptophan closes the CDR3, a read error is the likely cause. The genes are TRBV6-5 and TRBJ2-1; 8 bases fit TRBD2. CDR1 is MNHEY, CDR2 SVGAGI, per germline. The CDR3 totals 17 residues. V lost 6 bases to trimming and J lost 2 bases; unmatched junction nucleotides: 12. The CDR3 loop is CASSLAGMGTTYNEQFL. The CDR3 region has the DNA TGTGCCAGCAGCTTAGCGGGAATGGGGACCACCTACAATGAGCAGTTCCTC.

CDR3 loop: CASRGQITNEKLFF. The CDR3 DNA reads TGTGCCAGCAGAGGACAGATAACTAATGAAAAACTGTTTTTT. The chain recombines TRBV28 with TRBJ1-4, with D possibly being TRBD1 (6 bases). Trimming removed 6 bases at V and 1 base at J, with 9 bases between. The CDR3 extends over 14 amino acids. Germline V gene data show CDR1 as MDHEN and CDR2 as SYDVKM.

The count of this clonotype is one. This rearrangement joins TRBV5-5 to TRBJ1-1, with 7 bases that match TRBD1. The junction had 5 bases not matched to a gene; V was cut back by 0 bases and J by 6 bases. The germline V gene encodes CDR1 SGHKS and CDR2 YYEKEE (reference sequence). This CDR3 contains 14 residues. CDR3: CASSLETGFPEAFF. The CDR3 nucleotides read TGTGCCAGCAGCTTGGAGACAGGGTTCCCTGAAGCTTTCTTT.

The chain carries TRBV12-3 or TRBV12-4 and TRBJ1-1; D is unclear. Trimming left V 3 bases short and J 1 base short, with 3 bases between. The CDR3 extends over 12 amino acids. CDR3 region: CASSFENTEAFF. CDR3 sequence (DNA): TGTGCCAGCAGTTTTGAGAACACTGAAGCTTTCTTT.

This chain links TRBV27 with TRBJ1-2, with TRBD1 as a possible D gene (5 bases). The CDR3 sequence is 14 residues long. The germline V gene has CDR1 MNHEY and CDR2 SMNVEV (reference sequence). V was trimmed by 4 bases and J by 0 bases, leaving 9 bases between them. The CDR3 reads CASSSGPTNYGYTF. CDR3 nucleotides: TGTGCCAGCAGTTCGGGACCTACTAACTATGGCTACACCTTC.

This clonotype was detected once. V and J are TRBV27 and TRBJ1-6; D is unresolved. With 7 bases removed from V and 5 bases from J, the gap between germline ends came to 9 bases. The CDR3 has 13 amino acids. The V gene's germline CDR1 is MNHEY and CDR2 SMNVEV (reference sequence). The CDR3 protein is CASTRTDNSPLHF. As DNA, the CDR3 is TGTGCCAGCACCCGGACGGATAATTCACCCCTCCACTTT.

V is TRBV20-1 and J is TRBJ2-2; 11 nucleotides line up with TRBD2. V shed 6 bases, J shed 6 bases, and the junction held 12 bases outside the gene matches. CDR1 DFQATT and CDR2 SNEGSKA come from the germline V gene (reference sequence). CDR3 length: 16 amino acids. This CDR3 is CSAPTNSGRAAGELFF. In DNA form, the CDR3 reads TGCAGTGCCCCCACAAATAGCGGGAGGGCCGCCGGGGAGCTGTTTTTT.